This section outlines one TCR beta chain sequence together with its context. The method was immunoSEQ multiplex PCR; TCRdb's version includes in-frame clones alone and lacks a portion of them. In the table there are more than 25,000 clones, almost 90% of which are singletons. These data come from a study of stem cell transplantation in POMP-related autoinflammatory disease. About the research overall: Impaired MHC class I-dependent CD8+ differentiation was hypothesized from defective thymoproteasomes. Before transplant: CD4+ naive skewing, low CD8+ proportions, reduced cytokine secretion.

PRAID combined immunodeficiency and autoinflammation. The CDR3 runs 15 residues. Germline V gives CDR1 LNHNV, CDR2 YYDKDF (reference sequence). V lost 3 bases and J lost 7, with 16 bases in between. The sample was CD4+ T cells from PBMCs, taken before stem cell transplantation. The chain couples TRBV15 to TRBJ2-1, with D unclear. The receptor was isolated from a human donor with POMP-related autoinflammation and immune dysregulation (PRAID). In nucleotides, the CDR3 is TGTGCCACCAGCAGGATCAGGAACATCGTTAATGAGCAGTTCTTC. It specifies CATSRIRNIVNEQFF.